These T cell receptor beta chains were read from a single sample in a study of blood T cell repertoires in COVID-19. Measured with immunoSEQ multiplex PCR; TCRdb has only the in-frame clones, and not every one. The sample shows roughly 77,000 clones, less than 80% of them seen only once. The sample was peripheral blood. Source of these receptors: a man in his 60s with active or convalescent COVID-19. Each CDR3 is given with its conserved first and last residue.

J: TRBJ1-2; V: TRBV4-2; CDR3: CASSQEGTGGRAGYTF
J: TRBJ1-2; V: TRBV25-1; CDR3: CASSEEGYTF
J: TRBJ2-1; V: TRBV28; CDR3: CASRGTGEQFF
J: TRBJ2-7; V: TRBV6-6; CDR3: CASSYSGQSSSYEQYF
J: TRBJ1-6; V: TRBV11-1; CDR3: CASSPQALSNSPLHF
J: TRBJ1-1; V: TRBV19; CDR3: CASRTDRVNTEAFF
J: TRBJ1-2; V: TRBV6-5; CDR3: CASSLQGGGYGYTF
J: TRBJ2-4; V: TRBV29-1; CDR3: CSVDEGTARNIQYF
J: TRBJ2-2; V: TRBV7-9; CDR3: CASSLEATGELFF
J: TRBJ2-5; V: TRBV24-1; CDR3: CATRSTGGEETQYF
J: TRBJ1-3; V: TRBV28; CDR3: CASSLVGSLSGNTIYF
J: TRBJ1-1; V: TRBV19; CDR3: CASRRQGNNYEAFF
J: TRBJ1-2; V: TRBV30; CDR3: CAWSVPGQGWGMNYGYTF
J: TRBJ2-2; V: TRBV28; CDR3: CASHPGTSWTGELFF
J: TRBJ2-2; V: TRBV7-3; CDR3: CASSSQGYGGELFF
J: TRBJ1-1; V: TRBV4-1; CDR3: CASSQGPGTGTAEAFF
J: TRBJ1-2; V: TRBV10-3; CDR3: CAISESEINYGYTF
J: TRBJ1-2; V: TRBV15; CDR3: CATSRDGTVKANYGYTF
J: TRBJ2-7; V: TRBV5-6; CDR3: CASSFPGGREQYF
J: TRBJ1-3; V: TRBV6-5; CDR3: CASSYYSGNTIYF
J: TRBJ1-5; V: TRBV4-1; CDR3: CASSQGHYRGTNQPQHF
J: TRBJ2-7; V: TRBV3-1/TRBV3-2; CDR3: CASSRDLLAGGPDEQYF